The 15 T cell receptor beta chains presented below share a single source sample, sequenced in a study of shared clonotypes between healthy human individuals. Clones were read by immunoSEQ multiplex PCR, and TCRdb kept only the in-frame ones, dropping some. This table holds about 2.3 million clones, less than 95% found once. The sequencing input was naive CD4+ T cells from PBMCs. Noted subset: CD45RA+ positively selected. Receptors were obtained from a man aged 18 to 30 in good health. Some clones in this sample may be carry-over from other donors' samples.

J is TRBJ1-2 and V is TRBV6-1; D is unresolved. This CDR3 has 16 amino acids. Trimming took off 1 base at V and 0 bases at J, with 12 bases between the two ends. The germline CDR1 and CDR2 sequences are MNHNS and SASEGT. The CDR3 here is CASSEVVGGANYGYTF. CDR3 coding DNA: TGTGCCAGCAGTGAAGTTGTGGGAGGAGCTAACTATGGCTACACCTTC.

This clone was found a few times. The chain links TRBV10-3 to TRBJ1-3; D gene uncertain. The V gene lost 3 bases and the J gene lost 6 bases, with 6 bases spanning the gap. Germline V CDR1 and CDR2: ENHRY, SYGVKD. This CDR3 contains 12 residues. CDR3 loop: CAISEVPNTIYF. The CDR3 DNA sequence: TGTGCCATCAGTGAAGTACCAAACACCATATATTTT.

The rearrangement uses TRBV7-9 and TRBJ2-7; TRBD2 matches 8 bases. CDR1 is SEHNR and CDR2 is FQNEAQ in the germline V gene (reference sequence). Trimming removed 4 bases from V and 5 bases from J; junction bases left unmatched: 13. The CDR3 sequence is 16 residues long. The CDR3 DNA reads TGTGCCAGCAGCTCCTCCGCGATAGCGGGAACGAACGAGCAGTACTTC. Protein sequence: CASSSSAIAGTNEQYF.

This chain joins TRBV27 and TRBJ2-3; D might be TRBD1 (6 bases). The germline gives CDR1 MNHEY, CDR2 SMNVEV (reference sequence). The CDR3 is 16 residues long. V lost 5 bases and J 5 bases, leaving 20 bases between the germline ends. CDR3 sequence reads: CASSAPGPGVLDTQYF. The CDR3 nucleotides are TGTGCCAGCAGTGCACCAGGACCAGGGGTCTTAGATACGCAGTATTTT.

The chain recombines TRBV6-5 with TRBJ1-1; D may be TRBD1 (6 bases). Germline V CDR1 and CDR2: MNHEY, SVGAGI. There are 14 residues in the CDR3. With 4 bases removed from V and 5 bases from J, the gap between germline ends came to 14 bases. The CDR3 bases are TGTGCCAGCAGTTCACCCGGGGGGGCGACTGAAGCTTTCTTT. Translating it yields CASSSPGGATEAFF.

The CDR3 DNA follows: TGTGCCAGCAGCTTATTTTGGGGCACAGATACGCAGTATTTT. Translation: CASSLFWGTDTQYF. The chain links TRBV7-6 to TRBJ2-3, with D unclear. The CDR3 consists of 14 residues. Germline V gene lookup returns CDR1 SGHVS and CDR2 FNYEAQ. The ends were cut back, 2 bases at V and 1 base at J, with 7 bases in the middle.

Concerning this clone: Other DNA sequences in the same sample also yield this CDR3. The gene calls are TRBV5-1 and TRBJ2-1, with 12 bases fitting TRBD2. From germline, CDR1 is SGHRS and CDR2 YFSETQ. The CDR3 consists of 15 residues. After removal of 4 bases from V and 7 bases from J, the junction contained 6 bases not matched to a gene. The CDR3 loop is CASSPTSGSLNEQFF. DNA of the CDR3: TGCGCCAGCAGCCCGACTAGCGGGAGTTTAAATGAGCAGTTCTTC. The variable domain in full, completed from reference TRBV5-1 and TRBJ2-1, reads KAGVTQTPRYLIKTRGQQVTLSCSPISGHRSVSWYQQTPGQGLQFLFEYFSETQRNKGNFPGRFSGRQFSNSRSEMNVSTLELGDSALYLCASSPTSGSLNEQFFGPGTRLTVL.

This clone was counted a single time. The chain is built from TRBV7-3 and TRBJ2-2; tentatively, D is TRBD1 or TRBD2 (5 bases each). Germline-derived CDR1 and CDR2 are SGHTA and FQGTGA. V was trimmed by 5 bases and J by 1 base, leaving 17 bases between them. This CDR3 region has 17 residues. CDR3 region: CASSQLGHNLNTGELFF. CDR3 in DNA: TGTGCCAGCAGCCAACTAGGACACAACCTGAACACCGGGGAGCTGTTTTTT.

The chain combines TRBV7-9 with TRBJ1-2; 12 bases map to TRBD1. The CDR3 length is 17 residues. The germline V gene has CDR1 SEHNR and CDR2 FQNEAQ (reference sequence). Losses at the gene ends were 5 bases for V and 4 bases for J; bases not matched to a gene: 11. CDR3 sequence: CASSAPGTGGRIYGYTF. As DNA, the CDR3 is TGTGCCAGCAGCGCCCCCGGGACAGGGGGCAGAATCTATGGCTACACCTTC.

The V and J genes are TRBV10-3 and TRBJ2-1; TRBD2 agrees at 15 bases. Per germline, CDR1 ENHRY and CDR2 SYGVKD. Trimming at V came to 8 bases and at J to 6 bases, leaving 8 bases not matched to a gene. CDR3 size: 16 residues. Here the CDR3 reads CAISRTSGRVGNEQFF. The CDR3 DNA follows: TGTGCCATCTCAAGGACTAGCGGGAGGGTTGGCAATGAGCAGTTCTTC.

This chain links TRBV2 with TRBJ1-2; no definite D call. The V end lost 5 bases, the J end lost 3 bases, and 16 bases lay between the germline ends. This CDR3 spans 15 amino acids. Germline V gives CDR1 SNHLY, CDR2 FYNNEI. This chain's CDR3 is CASSQRPGADYGYTF. CDR3 nucleotides: TGTGCCAGCAGTCAACGGCCGGGAGCTGACTATGGCTACACCTTC.

V usage is TRBV5-1 and J usage is TRBJ2-2; weak D call: TRBD1 (5 bases). This CDR3 is built from 12 residues. Germline V lookup: CDR1 SGHRS, CDR2 YFSETQ. Deletions cut 9 bases from V and 1 base from J, with 7 bases between. CDR3 in amino acids: CATGQNTGELFF. The CDR3 coding sequence is TGCGCCACCGGACAGAACACCGGGGAGCTGTTTTTT.

This chain links TRBV9 with TRBJ2-7; D may be TRBD2 (6 bases). Trimming pared 4 bases from V and 1 base from J, leaving 18 bases between. The V gene's germline CDR1 is SGDLS and CDR2 YYNGEE. There are 16 residues in the CDR3. CDR3: CASSPRGAAGSYEQYF. CDR3 DNA: TGTGCCAGCAGCCCGAGAGGGGCGGCGGGATCCTACGAGCAGTACTTC.

The DNA for the CDR3 is TGTGCCGTACAGGGCAGAGATAATTCACCCCTCCACTTT. It specifies CAVQGRDNSPLHF. The chain employs TRBV30 and TRBJ1-6, with a tentative D call TRBD1 (6 bases). CDR3 length: 13 amino acids. Trimming stripped 8 bases from V and 5 bases from J, with 13 bases between. Per the germline V gene, CDR1 is GTSNPN and CDR2 is SVGIG (reference sequence).

The chain recombines TRBV7-2 with TRBJ1-4; unclear D gene. The V end lost 5 bases, the J end lost 5 bases, and 9 bases lay between the germline ends. CDR1 and CDR2 from the germline V gene are SGHTA and FQGNSA. The CDR3 contains 13 residues. The DNA for the CDR3 is TGTGCCAGCAGCCTTCAGAAGAATGAAAAACTGTTTTTT. Its translation is CASSLQKNEKLFF.